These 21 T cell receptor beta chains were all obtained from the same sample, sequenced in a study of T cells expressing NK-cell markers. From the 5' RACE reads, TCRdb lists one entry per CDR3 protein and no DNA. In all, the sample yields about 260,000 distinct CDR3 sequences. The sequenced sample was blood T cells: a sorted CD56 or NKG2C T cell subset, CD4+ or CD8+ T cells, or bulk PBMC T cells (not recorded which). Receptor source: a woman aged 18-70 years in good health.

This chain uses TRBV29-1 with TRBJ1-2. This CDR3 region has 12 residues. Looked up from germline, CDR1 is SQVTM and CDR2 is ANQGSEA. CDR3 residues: CSAAGGAHGYTF. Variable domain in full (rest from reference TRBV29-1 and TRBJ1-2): SAVISQKPSRDICQRGTSLTIQCQVDSQVTMMFWYRQQPGQSLTLIATANQGSEATYESGFVIDKFPISRPNLTFSTLTVSNMSPEDSSIYLCSAAGGAHGYTFGSGTRLTVV.

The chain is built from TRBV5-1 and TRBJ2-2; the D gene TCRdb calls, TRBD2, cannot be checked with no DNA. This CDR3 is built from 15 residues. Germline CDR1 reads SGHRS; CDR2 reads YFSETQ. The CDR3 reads CASSPSGVPAGELFF.

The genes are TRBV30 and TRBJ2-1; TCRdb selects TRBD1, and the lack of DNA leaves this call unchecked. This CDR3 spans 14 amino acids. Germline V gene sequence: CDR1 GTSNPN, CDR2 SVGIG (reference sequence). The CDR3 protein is CAWSAGTPYNEQFF.

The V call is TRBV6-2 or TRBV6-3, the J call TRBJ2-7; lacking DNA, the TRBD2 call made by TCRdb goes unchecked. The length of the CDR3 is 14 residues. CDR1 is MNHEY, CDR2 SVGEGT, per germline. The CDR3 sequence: CASSPSHISYEQYF.

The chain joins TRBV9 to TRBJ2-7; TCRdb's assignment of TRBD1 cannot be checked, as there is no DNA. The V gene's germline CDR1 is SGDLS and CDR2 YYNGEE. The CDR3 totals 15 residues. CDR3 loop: CASSARGQGSREQYF.

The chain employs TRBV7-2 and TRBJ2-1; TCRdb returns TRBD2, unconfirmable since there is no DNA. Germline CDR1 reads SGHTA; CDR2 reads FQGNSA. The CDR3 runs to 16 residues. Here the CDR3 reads CASSPVGTSGYNEQFF.

CDR3 residues: CASSPEGRSSNNEQFF. V gene TRBV18 combines with J gene TRBJ2-1; TCRdb returns TRBD2, unconfirmable since there is no DNA. From germline, CDR1 is KGHSH and CDR2 LQKENI. This CDR3 has 16 amino acids.

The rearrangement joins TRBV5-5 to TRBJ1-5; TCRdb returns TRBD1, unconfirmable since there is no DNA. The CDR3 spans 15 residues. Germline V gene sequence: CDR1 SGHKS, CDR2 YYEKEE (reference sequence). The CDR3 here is CASSLTDRGLGPQHF.

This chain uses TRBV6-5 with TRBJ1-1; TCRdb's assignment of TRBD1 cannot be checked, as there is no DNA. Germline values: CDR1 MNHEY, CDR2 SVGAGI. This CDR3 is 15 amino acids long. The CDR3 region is CASSYRRGMNTEAFF.

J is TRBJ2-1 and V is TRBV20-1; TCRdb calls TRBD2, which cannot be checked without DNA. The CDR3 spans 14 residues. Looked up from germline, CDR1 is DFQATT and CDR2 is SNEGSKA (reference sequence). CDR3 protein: CSARGGRVYNEQFF.

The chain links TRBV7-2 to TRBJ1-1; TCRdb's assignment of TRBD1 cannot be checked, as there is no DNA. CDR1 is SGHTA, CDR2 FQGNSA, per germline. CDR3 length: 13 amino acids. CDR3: CASSLVGGPEAFF. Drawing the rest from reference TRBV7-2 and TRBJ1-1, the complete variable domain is GAGVSQSPSNKVTEKGKDVELRCDPISGHTALYWYRQSLGQGLEFLIYFQGNSAPDKSGLPSDRFSAERTGGSVSTLTIQRTQQEDSAVYLCASSLVGGPEAFFGQGTRLTVV.

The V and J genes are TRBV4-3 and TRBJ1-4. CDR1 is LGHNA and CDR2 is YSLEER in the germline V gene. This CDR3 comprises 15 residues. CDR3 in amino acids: CASSHSGSRNEKLFF.

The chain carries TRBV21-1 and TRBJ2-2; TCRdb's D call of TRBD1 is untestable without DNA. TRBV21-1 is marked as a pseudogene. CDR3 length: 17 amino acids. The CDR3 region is CASSNGGAGSNTGELFF.

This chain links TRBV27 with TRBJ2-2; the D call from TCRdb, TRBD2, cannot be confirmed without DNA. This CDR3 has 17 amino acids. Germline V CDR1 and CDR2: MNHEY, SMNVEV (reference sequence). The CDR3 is CASSLGLGTSGTGELFF.

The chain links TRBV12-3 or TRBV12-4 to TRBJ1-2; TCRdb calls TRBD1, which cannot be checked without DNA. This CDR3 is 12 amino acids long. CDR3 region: CASSGQGFRYTF.

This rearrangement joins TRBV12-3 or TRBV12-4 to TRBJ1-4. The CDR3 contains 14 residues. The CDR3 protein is CASSSAAFNEKLFF.

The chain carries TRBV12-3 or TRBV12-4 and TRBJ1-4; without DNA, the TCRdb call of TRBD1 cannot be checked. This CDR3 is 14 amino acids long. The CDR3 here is CASSVVGGWEKLFF.

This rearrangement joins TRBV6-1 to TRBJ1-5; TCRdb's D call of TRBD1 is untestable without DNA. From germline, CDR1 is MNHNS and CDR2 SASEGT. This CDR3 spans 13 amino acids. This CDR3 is CASGAPRNQPQHF.

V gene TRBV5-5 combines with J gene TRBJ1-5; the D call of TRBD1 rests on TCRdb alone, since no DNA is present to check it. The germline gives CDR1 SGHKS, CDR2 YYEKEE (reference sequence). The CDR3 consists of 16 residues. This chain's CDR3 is CASSAGQLEGNQPQHF.

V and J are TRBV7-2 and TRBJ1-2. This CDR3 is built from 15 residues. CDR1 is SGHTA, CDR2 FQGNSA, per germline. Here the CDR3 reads CASSAQSGSNYGYTF.

The CDR3 sequence is CASRPPGGRGNTIYF. This chain connects TRBV12-3 or TRBV12-4 to TRBJ1-3; TCRdb's D call, TRBD1, is unchecked because there is no DNA. The CDR3 is 15 residues long.